The entry below describes one T cell receptor beta chain. Its target antigen remains unknown. Within one base of it there is no much larger clone, and no base qualities were kept. Systemically healthy Caucasian individuals from Russia, 39 in total and aged roughly 6 to 90 years, were included as donors. Each donor gave ten milliliters of peripheral blood, collected into EDTA-treated Vacutainer tubes. Ficoll-Paque density-gradient centrifugation was used to isolate PBMCs, with at least 6 million per sample. Trizol reagent was used to extract total RNA from PBMCs, with at least 5.5 micrograms per sample. For every donor, an aliquot of PBMCs went through flow cytometry to measure the percentages of naive CD45RAhigh/CD27high T cells. To prepare the library, 5' RACE was applied. Sequencer: Illumina HiSeq 2500. A second about 6 to 11 cycle PCR used a sample-barcoded 5' primer and a J-beta primer mix. A unique molecular identifier was introduced onto each TCR beta cDNA molecule by a template-switch 5' adaptor carrying 12 random nucleotides. At least 2.5 million CDR3-containing paired-end reads were obtained from each sample. First-strand cDNA was synthesized from all RNA with the Mint cDNA synthesis kit, primed by a TRBC-specific oligonucleotide. Following uracil-DNA glycosylase treatment, a first 18-cycle PCR with universal primers M1SS and BC2_uni_R was performed on all cDNA. The paper's processing steps were these. For normalization, 1 million high-quality reads were randomly selected from each sample, with every read carrying a distinct molecular identifier. Instead of being binned into consensus sequences, reads that shared molecular identifiers were thrown out. MiTCR, with a Q25 quality threshold and the strictest error-elimination algorithm, was used for CDR3 identification, clonotype clustering and error correction. Lower-bound total TCR beta diversity was estimated with a nonparametric unseen species model using Euler transformation. TCRdb trimmed public reads at Q25 via fastp, called clones via MiXCR and kept in-frame beta chains. Each record represents a unique CDR3 protein, reported with the most common genes and DNA among its rows. The V and J calls and clone size are TCRdb's, not the authors'. The sample records 270,000 or so distinct CDR3 sequences, roughly 27% of which are singletons. The ten most abundant clones make up around 30% of the sample.

This sample was taken from a study of blood T cells in healthy people across ages (dated by TCRdb to the mid-2010s). As for the study more broadly: In model experiments, roughly one uniquely barcoded TCR beta cDNA molecule per two T cells was captured by template switching. Using deep sequencing normalized with unique cDNA molecular identifiers, the study measured how TCR beta repertoire diversity changes with age. The donors were split into four age groups: young (average 16 years), middle-aged (around 40), aged (approximately 59) and long-lived (under 90). To avoid experimental bias, donors of different ages were spread randomly across the sequencing lanes. Using the same blood draw, the study looked at two additional independent replicas of 1 million unique cDNA reads for two donors, one aged 18 to 29 and the other aged 80 or older. Results and caveats for the whole study, not just this receptor: A strong correlation was found between observed TCR beta diversity and the percentage of naive T cells measured by flow cytometry. Compared with the aged group, the long-lived group had more naive CD4+ T cells, fewer expanded clones and increased TCR diversity, a pattern suggesting age selection. Because profiling used bulk unsorted PBMCs, naive and antigen-experienced compartments could not be compared conclusively. As age increased, observed TCR beta diversity per million T cells dropped in a roughly linear way, and a significant reduction was already evident by age 40. Estimates of total diversity from one million sequenced T cells were regarded as lower bounds and underestimates. Because donor CMV infection status was unknown, age-related changes in expanded clonotypes were potentially confounded.

V sheds 6 bases and J sheds 6 bases, leaving 24 bases between their ends. The CDR3, from cysteine to phenylalanine, totals 17 residues. Only the CDR3 DNA stays, 51 bases, in frame from base 1. The germline V gene (reference sequence) specifies SEHNR as CDR1 and FQNEAQ as CDR2. This sequence originates from a woman in her seventies in good health. Sequencing was carried out using blood. Recombination joined TRBV7-9 with TRBJ2-1; TRBD2 is possibly the D segment (5 matching bases). The nucleotide sequence reads as follows: TGTGCCAGCAGTTCGTTCGAGGCGGGTCCGGACGGCAATGAGCAGTTCTTC. Translated, it gives CASSSFEAGPDGNEQFF.